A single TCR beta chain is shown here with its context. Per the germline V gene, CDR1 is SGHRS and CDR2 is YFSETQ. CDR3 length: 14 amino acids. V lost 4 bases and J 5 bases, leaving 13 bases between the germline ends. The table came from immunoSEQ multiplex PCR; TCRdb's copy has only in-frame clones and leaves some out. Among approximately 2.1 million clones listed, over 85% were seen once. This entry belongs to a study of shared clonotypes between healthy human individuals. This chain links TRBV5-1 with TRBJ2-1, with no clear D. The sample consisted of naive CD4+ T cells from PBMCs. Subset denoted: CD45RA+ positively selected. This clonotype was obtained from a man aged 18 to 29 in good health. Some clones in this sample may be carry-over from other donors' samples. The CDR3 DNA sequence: TGCGCCAGCAGCCTCCTACATGGGGACAATGAGCAGTTCTTC. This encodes CASSLLHGDNEQFF.